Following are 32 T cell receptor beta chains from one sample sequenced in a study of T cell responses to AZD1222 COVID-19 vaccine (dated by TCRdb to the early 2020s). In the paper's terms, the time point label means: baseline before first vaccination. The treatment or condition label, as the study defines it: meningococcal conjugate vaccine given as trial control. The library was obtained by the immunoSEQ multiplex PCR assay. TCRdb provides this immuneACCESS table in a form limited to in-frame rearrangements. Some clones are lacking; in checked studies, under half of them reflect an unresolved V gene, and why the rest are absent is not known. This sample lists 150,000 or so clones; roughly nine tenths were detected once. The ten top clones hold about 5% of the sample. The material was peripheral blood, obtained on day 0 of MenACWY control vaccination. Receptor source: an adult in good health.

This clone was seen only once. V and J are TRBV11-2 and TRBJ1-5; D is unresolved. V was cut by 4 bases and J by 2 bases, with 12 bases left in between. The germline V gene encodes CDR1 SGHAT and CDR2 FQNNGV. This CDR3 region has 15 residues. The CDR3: CASSSSTSRNQPQHF. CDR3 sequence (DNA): TGTGCCAGCAGCTCCTCCACGAGCCGCAATCAGCCCCAGCATTTT.

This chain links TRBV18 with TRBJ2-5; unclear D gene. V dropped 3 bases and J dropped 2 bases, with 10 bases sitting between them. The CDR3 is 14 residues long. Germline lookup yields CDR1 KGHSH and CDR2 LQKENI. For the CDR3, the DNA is TGTGCCAGCTCACCGTTGGGCTTACAAGAGACCCAGTACTTC. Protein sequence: CASSPLGLQETQYF.

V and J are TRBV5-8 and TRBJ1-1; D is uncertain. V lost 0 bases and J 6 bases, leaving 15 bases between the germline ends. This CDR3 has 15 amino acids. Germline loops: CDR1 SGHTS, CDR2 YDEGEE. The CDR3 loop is CASSLEAIRQSEAFF. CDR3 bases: TGTGCCAGCAGCTTGGAGGCGATTAGACAATCTGAAGCTTTCTTT.

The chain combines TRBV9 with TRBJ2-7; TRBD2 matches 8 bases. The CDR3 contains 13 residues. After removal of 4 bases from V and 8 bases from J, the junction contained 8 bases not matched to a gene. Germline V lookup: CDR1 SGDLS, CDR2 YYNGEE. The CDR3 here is CASSPGTRIKQYF. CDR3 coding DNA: TGTGCCAGCAGCCCCGGGACTAGGATTAAGCAGTACTTC.

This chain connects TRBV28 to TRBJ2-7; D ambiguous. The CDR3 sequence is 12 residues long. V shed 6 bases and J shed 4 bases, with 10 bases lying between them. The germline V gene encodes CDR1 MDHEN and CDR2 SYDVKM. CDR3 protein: CASSRDPYEQYV. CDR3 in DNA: TGTGCCAGCAGCAGAGACCCATACGAGCAGTACGTC.

CDR3 region: CASSQQSMNTEAFF. The CDR3 DNA reads TGCGCCAGCAGCCAACAGAGCATGAACACTGAAGCTTTCTTT. The genes are TRBV5-1 and TRBJ1-1, with no clear D. The CDR3 sequence is 14 residues long. CDR1 and CDR2 from the germline V gene are SGHRS and YFSETQ. Trimming shortened V by 4 bases and J by 0 bases, and 10 bases separated the two germline ends.

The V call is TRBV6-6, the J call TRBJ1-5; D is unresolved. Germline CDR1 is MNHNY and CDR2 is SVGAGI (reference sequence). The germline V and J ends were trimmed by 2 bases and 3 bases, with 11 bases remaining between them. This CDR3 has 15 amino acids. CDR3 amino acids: CASSYATGNNQPQHF. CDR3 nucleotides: TGTGCCAGCAGTTACGCGACTGGAAACAATCAGCCCCAGCATTTT.

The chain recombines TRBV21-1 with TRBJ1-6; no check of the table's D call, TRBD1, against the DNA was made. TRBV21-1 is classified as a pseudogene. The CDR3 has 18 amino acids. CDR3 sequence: CASSKVPGQGARNSPLHF. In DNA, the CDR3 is TGTGCCAGCAGCAAAGTTCCGGGACAGGGGGCCCGTAATTCACCCCTCCACTTT.

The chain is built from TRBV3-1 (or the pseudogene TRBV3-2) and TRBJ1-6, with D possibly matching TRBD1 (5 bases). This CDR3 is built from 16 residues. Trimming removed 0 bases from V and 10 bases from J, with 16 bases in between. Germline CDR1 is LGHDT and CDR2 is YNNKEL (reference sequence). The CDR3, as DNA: TGTGCCAGCAGCCAAGATCTGGCTTTTAGGGGCTCACCCCTCCACTTT. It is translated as CASSQDLAFRGSPLHF.

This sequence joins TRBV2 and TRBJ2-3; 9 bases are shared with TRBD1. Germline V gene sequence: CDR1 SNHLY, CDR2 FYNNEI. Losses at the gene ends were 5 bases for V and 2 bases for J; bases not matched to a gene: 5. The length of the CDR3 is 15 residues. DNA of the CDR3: TGTGCCAGCAGTCTGGACAGGGGACTCACAGATACGCAGTATTTT. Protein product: CASSLDRGLTDTQYF.

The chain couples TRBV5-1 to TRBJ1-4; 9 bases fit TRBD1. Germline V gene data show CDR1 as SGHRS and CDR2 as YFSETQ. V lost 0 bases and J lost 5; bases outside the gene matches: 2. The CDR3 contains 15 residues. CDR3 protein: CASSLVGTGNEKLFF. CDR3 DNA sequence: TGCGCCAGCAGCTTGGTTGGGACAGGGAATGAAAAACTGTTTTTT.

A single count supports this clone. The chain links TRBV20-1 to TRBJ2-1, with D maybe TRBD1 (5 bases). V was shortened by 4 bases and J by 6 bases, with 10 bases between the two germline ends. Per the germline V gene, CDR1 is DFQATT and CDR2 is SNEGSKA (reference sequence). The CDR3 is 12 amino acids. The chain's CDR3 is CSAIEGANEQFF. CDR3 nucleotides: TGCAGTGCTATTGAAGGGGCCAATGAGCAGTTCTTC.

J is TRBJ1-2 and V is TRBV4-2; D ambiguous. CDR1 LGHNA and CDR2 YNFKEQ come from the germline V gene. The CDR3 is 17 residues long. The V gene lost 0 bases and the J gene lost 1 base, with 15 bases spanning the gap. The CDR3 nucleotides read TGTGCCAGCAGCCAAGATCAAGGACCAACCAATAACTATGGCTACACCTTC. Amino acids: CASSQDQGPTNNYGYTF.

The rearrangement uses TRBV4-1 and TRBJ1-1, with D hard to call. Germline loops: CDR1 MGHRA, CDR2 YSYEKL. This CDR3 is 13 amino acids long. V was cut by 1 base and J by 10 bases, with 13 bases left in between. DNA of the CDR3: TGCGCCAGCAGCCAAGCTTTAACCCGGGCAGCTTTCTTT. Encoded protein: CASSQALTRAAFF.

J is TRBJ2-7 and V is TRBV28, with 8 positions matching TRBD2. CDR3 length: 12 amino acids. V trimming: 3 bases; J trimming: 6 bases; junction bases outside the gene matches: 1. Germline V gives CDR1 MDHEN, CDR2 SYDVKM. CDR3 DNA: TGTGCCAGCAGTTTGCTAGCGGGCGAGCAGTACTTC. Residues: CASSLLAGEQYF.

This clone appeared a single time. CDR3 DNA: TGCGCCAGCAGCCAAGAAAGGCTTTCCTACAATGAGCAGTTCTTC. Protein: CASSQERLSYNEQFF. This chain uses TRBV4-3 with TRBJ2-1; no reliable D call. This CDR3 has 15 residues. Trimming removed 0 bases from V and 1 base from J, with 7 bases in between. Germline V gives CDR1 LGHNA, CDR2 YSLEER.

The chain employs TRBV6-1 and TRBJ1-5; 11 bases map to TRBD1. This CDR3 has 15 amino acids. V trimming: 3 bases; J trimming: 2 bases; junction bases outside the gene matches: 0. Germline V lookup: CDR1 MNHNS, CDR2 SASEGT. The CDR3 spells CASSEGQGGNQPQHF. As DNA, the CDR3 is TGTGCCAGCAGTGAGGGACAGGGGGGCAATCAGCCCCAGCATTTT.

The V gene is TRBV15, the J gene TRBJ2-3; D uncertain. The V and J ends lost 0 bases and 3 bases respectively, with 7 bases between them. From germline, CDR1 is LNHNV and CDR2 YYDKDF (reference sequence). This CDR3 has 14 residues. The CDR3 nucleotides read TGTGCCACCAGCAGAGATCCAGCTACAGATACGCAGTATTTT. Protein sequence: CATSRDPATDTQYF. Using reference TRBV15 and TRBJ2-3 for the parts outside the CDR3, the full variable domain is DAMVIQNPRYQVTQFGKPVTLSCSQTLNHNVMYWYQQKSSQAPKLLFHYYDKDFNNEADTPDNFQSRRPNTSFCFLDIRSPGLGDTAMYLCATSRDPATDTQYFGPGTRLTVL.

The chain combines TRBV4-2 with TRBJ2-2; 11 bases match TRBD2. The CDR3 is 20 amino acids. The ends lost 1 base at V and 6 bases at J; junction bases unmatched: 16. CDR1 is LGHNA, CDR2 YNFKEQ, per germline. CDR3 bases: TGTGCCAGCAGCCAAGCGGACTTCGGAGGGCTAGCGGGAGGTCCCGGGGAGCTGTTTTTT. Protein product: CASSQADFGGLAGGPGELFF.

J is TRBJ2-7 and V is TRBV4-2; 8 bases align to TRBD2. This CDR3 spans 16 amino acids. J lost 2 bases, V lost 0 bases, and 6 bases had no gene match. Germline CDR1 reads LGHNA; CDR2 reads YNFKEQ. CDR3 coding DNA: TGTGCCAGCAGCCAAGATCTGGCGGGAGGTACCTACGAGCAGTACTTC. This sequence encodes CASSQDLAGGTYEQYF.

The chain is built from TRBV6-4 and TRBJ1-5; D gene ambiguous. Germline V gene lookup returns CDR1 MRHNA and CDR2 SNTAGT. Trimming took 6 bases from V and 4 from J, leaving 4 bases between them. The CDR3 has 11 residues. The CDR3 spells CASRTNQPQHF. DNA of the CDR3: TGTGCCAGCAGGACAAATCAGCCCCAGCATTTT.

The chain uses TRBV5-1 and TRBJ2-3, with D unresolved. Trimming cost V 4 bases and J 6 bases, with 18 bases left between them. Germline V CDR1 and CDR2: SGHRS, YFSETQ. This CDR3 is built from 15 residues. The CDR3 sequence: CASSLGSPYGDTQYF. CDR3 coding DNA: TGCGCCAGCAGCCTGGGATCGCCATACGGGGATACGCAGTATTTT.

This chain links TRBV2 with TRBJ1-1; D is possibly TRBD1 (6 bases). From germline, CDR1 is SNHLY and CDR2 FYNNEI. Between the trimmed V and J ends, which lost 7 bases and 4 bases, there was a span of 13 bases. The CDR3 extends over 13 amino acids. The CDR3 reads CASKGARGTEAFF. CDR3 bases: TGTGCCAGCAAAGGGGCCAGGGGCACTGAAGCTTTCTTT.

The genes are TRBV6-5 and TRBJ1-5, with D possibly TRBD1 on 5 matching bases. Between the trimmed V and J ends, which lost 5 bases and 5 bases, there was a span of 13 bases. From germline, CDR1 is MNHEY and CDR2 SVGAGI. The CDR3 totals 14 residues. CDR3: CASSTGGRYQPQHF. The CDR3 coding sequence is TGTGCCAGCAGTACCGGGGGACGCTATCAGCCCCAGCATTTT.

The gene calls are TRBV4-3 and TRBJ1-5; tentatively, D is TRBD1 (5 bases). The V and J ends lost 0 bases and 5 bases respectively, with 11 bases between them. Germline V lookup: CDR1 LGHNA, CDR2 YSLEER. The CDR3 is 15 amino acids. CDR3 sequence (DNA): TGCGCCAGCAGCCAAGATGGGCAGGGACATCAGCCCCAGCATTTT. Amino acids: CASSQDGQGHQPQHF.

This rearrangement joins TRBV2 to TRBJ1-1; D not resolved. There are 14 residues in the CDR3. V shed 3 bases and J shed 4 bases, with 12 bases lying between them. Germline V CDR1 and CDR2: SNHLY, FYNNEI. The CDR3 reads CASSEVSPGTEAFF. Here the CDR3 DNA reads TGTGCCAGCAGTGAGGTCAGCCCCGGCACTGAAGCTTTCTTT.

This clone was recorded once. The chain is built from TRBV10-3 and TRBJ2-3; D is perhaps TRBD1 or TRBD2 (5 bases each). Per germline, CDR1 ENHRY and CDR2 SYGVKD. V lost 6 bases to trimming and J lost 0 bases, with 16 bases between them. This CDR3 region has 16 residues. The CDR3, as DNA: TGTGCCATCAGGACTACCGACAGCGCTAGCACAGATACGCAGTATTTT. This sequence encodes CAIRTTDSASTDTQYF.

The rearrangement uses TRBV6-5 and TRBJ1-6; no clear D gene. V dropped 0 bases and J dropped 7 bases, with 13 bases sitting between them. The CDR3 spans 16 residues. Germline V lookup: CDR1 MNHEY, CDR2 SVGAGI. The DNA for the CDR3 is TGTGCCAGCAGTTACTCTTTCGAGGTTTTCAATTCACCCCTCCACTTT. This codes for CASSYSFEVFNSPLHF.

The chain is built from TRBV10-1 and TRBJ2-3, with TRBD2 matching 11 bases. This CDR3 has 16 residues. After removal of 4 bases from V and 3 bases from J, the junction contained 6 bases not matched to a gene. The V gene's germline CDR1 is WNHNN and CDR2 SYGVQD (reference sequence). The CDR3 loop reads CASSGRLAGKTDTQYF. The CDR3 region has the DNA TGCGCCAGCAGTGGCAGACTAGCGGGGAAAACAGATACGCAGTATTTT.

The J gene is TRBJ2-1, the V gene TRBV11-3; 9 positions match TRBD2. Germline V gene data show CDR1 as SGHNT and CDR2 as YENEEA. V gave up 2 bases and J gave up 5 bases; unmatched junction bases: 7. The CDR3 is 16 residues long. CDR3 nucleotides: TGTGCCAGCAGCTTACATTGGTCTAGCGGGAACAATGAGCAGTTCTTC. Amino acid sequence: CASSLHWSSGNNEQFF.

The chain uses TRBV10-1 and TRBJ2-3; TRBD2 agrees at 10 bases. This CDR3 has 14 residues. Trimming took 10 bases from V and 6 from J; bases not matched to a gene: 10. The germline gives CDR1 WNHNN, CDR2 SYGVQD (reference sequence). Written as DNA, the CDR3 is TGCGCCACGGCACTAGCGGGACCACAGGATACGCAGTATTTT. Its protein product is CATALAGPQDTQYF.

The chain's CDR3 is CASSLGTSGRLETQYF. The CDR3 nucleotides read TGTGCCAGCAGCCTAGGGACTAGCGGGAGGCTGGAGACCCAGTACTTC. The chain links TRBV7-9 to TRBJ2-5, with 15 bases matching TRBD2. CDR1 is SEHNR, CDR2 FQNEAQ, per germline (reference sequence). The V gene end was trimmed by 5 bases and the J gene end by 5 bases; junction bases not matched to a gene: 6. CDR3 length: 16 residues.